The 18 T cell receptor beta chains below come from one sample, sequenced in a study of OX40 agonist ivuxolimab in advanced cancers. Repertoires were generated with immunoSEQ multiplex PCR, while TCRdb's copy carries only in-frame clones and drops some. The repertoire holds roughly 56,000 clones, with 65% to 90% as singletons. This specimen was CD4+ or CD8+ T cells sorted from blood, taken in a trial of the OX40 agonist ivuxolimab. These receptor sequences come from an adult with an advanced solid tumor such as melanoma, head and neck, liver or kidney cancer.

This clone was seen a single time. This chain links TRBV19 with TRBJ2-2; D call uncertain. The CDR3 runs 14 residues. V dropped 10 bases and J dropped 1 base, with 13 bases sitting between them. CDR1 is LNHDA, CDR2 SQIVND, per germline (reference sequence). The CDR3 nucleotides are TGTGCCACCACTATAACGAGGAACACCGGGGAGCTGTTTTTT. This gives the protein CATTITRNTGELFF.

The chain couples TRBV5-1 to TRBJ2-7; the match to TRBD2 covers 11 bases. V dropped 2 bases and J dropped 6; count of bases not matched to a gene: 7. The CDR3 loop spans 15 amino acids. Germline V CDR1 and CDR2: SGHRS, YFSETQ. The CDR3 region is CASSFETSGSSEQYF. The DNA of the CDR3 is TGCGCCAGCAGCTTTGAAACTAGCGGGAGTAGCGAGCAGTACTTC.

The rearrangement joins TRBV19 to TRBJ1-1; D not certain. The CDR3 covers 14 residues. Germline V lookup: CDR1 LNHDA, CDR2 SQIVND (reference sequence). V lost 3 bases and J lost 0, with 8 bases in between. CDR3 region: CASSISTLNTEAFF. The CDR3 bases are TGTGCCAGTAGTATTAGCACGTTGAACACTGAAGCTTTCTTT. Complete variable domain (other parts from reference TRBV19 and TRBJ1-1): DGGITQSPKYLFRKEGQNVTLSCEQNLNHDAMYWYRQDPGQGLRLIYYSQIVNDFQKGDIAEGYSVSREKKESFPLTVTSAQKNPTAFYLCASSISTLNTEAFFGQGTRLTVV.

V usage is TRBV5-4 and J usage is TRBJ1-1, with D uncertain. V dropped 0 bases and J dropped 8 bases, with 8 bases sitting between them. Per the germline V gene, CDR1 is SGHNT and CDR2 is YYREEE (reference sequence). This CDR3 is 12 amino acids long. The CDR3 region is CASSLVGGEAFF. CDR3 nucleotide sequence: TGTGCCAGCAGCTTGGTCGGCGGCGAAGCTTTCTTT.

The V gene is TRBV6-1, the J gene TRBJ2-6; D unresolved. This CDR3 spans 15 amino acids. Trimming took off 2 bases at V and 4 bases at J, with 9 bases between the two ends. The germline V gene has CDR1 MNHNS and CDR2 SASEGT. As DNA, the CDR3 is TGTGCCAGCAGTGAACTCATTGTCGGGGCCAACGTCCTGACTTTC. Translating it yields CASSELIVGANVLTF.

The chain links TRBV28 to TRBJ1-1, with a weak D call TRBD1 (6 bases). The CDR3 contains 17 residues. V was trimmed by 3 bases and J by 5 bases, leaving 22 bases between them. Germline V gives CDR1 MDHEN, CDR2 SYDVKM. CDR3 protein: CASSFAGAKGDRTEAFF. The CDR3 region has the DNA TGTGCCAGCAGTTTTGCTGGGGCAAAGGGGGATAGGACTGAAGCTTTCTTT.

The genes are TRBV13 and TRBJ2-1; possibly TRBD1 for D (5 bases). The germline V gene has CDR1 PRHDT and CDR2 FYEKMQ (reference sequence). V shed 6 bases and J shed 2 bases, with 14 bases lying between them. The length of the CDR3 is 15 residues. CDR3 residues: CASSDQGVPYNEQFF. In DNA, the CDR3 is TGTGCCAGCAGTGATCAGGGTGTTCCCTACAATGAGCAGTTCTTC.

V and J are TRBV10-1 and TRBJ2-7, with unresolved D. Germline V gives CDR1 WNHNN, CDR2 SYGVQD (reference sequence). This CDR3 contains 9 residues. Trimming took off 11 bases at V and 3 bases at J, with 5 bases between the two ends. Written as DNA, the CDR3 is TGCGCCCCCCGCTACGAGCAGTACTTC. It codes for CAPRYEQYF.

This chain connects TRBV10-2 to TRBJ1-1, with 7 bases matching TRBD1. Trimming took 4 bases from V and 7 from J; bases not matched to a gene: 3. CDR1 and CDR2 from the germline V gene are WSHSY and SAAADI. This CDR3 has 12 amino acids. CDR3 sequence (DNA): TGCGCCAGCAGTGGTGGACAGGATGAAGCTTTCTTT. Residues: CASSGGQDEAFF.

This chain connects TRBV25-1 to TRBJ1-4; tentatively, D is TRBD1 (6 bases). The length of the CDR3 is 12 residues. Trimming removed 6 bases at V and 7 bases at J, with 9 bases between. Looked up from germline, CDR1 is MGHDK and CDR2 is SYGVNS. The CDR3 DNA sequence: TGTGCCAGCAGGGGGGACACTGAAAAACTGTTTTTT. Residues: CASRGDTEKLFF.

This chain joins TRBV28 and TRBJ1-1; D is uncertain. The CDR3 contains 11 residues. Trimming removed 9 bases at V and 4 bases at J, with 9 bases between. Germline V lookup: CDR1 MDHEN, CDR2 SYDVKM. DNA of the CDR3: TGTGCCAGTTTGGGGAGCACTGAAGCTTTCTTT. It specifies CASLGSTEAFF.

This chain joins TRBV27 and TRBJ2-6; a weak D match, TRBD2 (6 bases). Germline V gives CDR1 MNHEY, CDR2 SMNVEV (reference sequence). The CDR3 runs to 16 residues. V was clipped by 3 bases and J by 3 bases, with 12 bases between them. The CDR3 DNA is TGTGCCAGCAGTTTTTTGGGGGGTAGTGGGGCCAACGTCCTGACTTTC. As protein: CASSFLGGSGANVLTF.

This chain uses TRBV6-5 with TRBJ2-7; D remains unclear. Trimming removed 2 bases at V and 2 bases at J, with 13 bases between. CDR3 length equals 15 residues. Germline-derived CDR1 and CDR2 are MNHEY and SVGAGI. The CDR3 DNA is TGTGCCAGCAGTTACCAAGCCCGGAACGCCTACGAGCAGTACTTC. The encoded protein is CASSYQARNAYEQYF.

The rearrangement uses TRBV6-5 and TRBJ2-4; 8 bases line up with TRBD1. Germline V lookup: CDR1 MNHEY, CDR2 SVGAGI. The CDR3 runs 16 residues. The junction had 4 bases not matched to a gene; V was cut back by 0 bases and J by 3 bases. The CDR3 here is CASSYSAGGVKNIQYF. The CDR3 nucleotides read TGTGCCAGCAGTTACTCGGCAGGGGGCGTCAAAAACATTCAGTACTTC.

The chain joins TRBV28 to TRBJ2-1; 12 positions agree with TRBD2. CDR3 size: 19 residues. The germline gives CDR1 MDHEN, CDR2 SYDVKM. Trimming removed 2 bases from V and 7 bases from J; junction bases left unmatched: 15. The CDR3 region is CASSLESRLAGVNGNEQFF. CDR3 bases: TGTGCCAGCAGTTTAGAAAGTAGACTAGCGGGAGTCAACGGGAATGAGCAGTTCTTC. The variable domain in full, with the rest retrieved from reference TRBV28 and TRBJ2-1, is DVKVTQSSRYLVKRTGEKVFLECVQDMDHENMFWYRQDPGLGLRLIYFSYDVKMKEKGDIPEGYSVSREKKERFSLILESASTNQTSMYLCASSLESRLAGVNGNEQFFGPGTRLTVL.

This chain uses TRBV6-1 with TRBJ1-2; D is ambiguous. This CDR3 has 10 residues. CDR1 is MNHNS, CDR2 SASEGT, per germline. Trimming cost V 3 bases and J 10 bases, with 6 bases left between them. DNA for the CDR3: TGTGCCAGCAGTGAGAGTGTCTACACCTTC. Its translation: CASSESVYTF.

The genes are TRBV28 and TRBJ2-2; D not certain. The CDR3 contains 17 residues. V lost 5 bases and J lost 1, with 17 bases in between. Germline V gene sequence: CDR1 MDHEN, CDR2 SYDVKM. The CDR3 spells CASSQTTGTVNTGELFF. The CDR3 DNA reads TGTGCCAGCAGTCAAACTACCGGTACGGTGAACACCGGGGAGCTGTTTTTT.

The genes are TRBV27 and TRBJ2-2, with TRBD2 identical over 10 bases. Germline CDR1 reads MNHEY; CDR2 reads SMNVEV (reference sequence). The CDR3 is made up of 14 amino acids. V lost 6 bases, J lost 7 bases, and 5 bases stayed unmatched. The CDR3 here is CASSSGLAVGELFF. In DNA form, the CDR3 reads TGTGCCAGCAGCTCTGGACTAGCGGTCGGGGAGCTGTTTTTT.